The next 5 T cell receptor beta chains were all read from a single sample in a study of OX40 agonist ivuxolimab in advanced cancers. TCRdb's table, derived via immunoSEQ multiplex PCR, lists solely in-frame clones and lacks some. The sample has tens of thousands of clones; approximately 84% are singletons. Sample: CD4+ or CD8+ T cells sorted from blood, taken in a trial of the OX40 agonist ivuxolimab. The receptors were sampled from an adult with an advanced solid tumor such as melanoma, head and neck, liver or kidney cancer.

This chain links TRBV4-3 with TRBJ1-6; D gene uncertain. Germline CDR1 and CDR2: LGHNA and YSLEER. The CDR3 contains 16 residues. Deletions cut 0 bases from V and 0 bases from J, with 6 bases between. CDR3 bases: TGCGCCAGCAGCCAAGATACGAGCTCCTATAATTCACCCCTCCACTTT. It specifies CASSQDTSSYNSPLHF.

The V gene is TRBV19, the J gene TRBJ2-3, with 7 bases fitting TRBD2. Trimming cost V 7 bases and J 4 bases; bases outside gene matches: 8. This CDR3 comprises 14 residues. The germline V gene has CDR1 LNHDA and CDR2 SQIVND (reference sequence). For the CDR3, the DNA is TGTGCCAGTACTATGGGGGGGACGGCAGATACGCAGTATTTT. It yields the protein CASTMGGTADTQYF. The full variable domain, completed using reference TRBV19 and TRBJ2-3, is DGGITQSPKYLFRKEGQNVTLSCEQNLNHDAMYWYRQDPGQGLRLIYYSQIVNDFQKGDIAEGYSVSREKKESFPLTVTSAQKNPTAFYLCASTMGGTADTQYFGPGTRLTVL.

J is TRBJ2-7 and V is TRBV6-5, with 10 bases that match TRBD1. The CDR3 extends over 13 amino acids. Germline V gene lookup returns CDR1 MNHEY and CDR2 SVGAGI. J lost 4 bases, V lost 4 bases, and 1 base had no gene match. CDR3 bases: TGTGCCAGCAGTTGGGGACAGGGGTACGAGCAGTACTTC. This gives the protein CASSWGQGYEQYF.

The chain employs TRBV4-2 and TRBJ2-1; possible D gene TRBD1, 5 bases. With 0 bases removed from V and 4 bases from J, the gap between germline ends came to 22 bases. This CDR3 region has 19 residues. Germline V gene sequence: CDR1 LGHNA, CDR2 YNFKEQ. The CDR3 loop reads CASSQEGQGWGSKYNEQFF. As DNA, the CDR3 is TGTGCCAGCAGCCAAGAAGGCCAGGGTTGGGGTTCTAAATACAATGAGCAGTTCTTC.

The chain combines TRBV23-1 with TRBJ1-3; D unresolved. TRBV23-1 is an ORF, and what it does is uncertain. The CDR3 is 16 residues long. V dropped 1 base and J dropped 0 bases, with 10 bases sitting between them. CDR3 nucleotide sequence: TGCGCCAGCAGTCAATTGGGAGGAGACTCTGGAAACACCATATATTTT. Its translation is CASSQLGGDSGNTIYF.